These T cell receptor beta chains were read from a single sample in a study of OX40 agonist ivuxolimab in advanced cancers. The table came from immunoSEQ multiplex PCR; TCRdb's copy has only in-frame clones and leaves some out. The table has 40,000 to 60,000 clones, about 81% seen once. The sample here was CD4+ or CD8+ T cells sorted from blood, taken in a trial of the OX40 agonist ivuxolimab. These receptors came from an adult with an advanced solid tumor such as melanoma, head and neck, liver or kidney cancer. Both conserved end residues are part of each CDR3. D genes are given only for firm matches. Clone sizes are given selectively: once, few, many, or a class where the clone is expanded.

clone size	V gene	J gene	D gene	CDR3 DNA	CDR3 protein
NA	TRBV7-2	TRBJ2-7	NA	TGTGCCAGCAGCTTACCTCAGGGTGACTACGAGCAGTACTTC	CASSLPQGDYEQYF
NA	TRBV7-2	TRBJ2-5	NA	TGTGCCAGCAGCTCGTACCAAGAGACCCAGTACTTC	CASSSYQETQYF
NA	TRBV6-5	TRBJ2-3	TRBD1	TGTGCCAGCAGAAACAGGGGGCTGGGGACAGATACGCAGTATTTT	CASRNRGLGTDTQYF
NA	TRBV10-1	TRBJ2-2	TRBD1	TGCGCCAGCAGTGAGTCGGGGACAGGACTCACCGGGGAGCTGTTTTTT	CASSESGTGLTGELFF
few	TRBV11-2	TRBJ1-1	NA	TGTGCCAGCAGCTTAGATTCCGGTTGGACTGAAGCTTTCTTT	CASSLDSGWTEAFF
NA	TRBV5-5	TRBJ1-2	NA	TGTGCCAGCAGCTTAATAGACAGGACTAACTATGGCTACACCTTC	CASSLIDRTNYGYTF
NA	TRBV7-2	TRBJ1-4	NA	TGTGCCAGCAGCTTAGGGGTAACTAATGAAAAACTGTTTTTT	CASSLGVTNEKLFF
NA	TRBV27	TRBJ1-1	NA	TGTGCCAGCAGTCCCAACAGGAGGGGATTGAGGCTGGATTATGGTACTGAAGCTTTCTTT	CASSPNRRGLRLDYGTEAFF
medium-sized	TRBV27	TRBJ1-5	NA	TGTGCCAGCAGTTCACATCACTCAGGTGGACAGCCCCAGCATTTT	CASSSHHSGGQPQHF
NA	TRBV7-9	TRBJ1-1	NA	TGTGCCAGCAGCTCAGCAGATATGATAGCGGACACTGAAGCTTTCTTT	CASSSADMIADTEAFF
NA	TRBV4-3	TRBJ2-3	NA	TGCGCCAGCAGCCAGGACCGGAGAGGGCCCCACACAGATACGCAGTATTTT	CASSQDRRGPHTDTQYF
NA	TRBV11-2	TRBJ2-6	NA	TGTGCCAGCAGCCCTACCAACGTCCTGACTTTC	CASSPTNVLTF
few	TRBV18	TRBJ1-2	NA	TGTGCCAGCTCACCTCCGGGACTGCGGCTTGGCTACACCTTC	CASSPPGLRLGYTF
NA	TRBV7-9	TRBJ1-4	NA	TGTGCCAGCAGCTTAGGTTCGGAAGGGCAGTTTTTT	CASSLGSEGQFF
NA	TRBV11-2	TRBJ1-1	NA	TGTGCCAGCAGCTTAGAGACGGGTACTGAAGCTTTCTTT	CASSLETGTEAFF
NA	TRBV28	TRBJ2-7	NA	TGTGCCAGCAGTTTAGGAGGCTCCTACGAGCAGTACTTC	CASSLGGSYEQYF
few	TRBV19	TRBJ2-7	NA	TGTGCCAGTAGTAGTCAATACAGGGAATACGAGCAGTACTTC	CASSSQYREYEQYF
NA	TRBV5-8	TRBJ2-1	TRBD1	TGTGCCAGCAGCCCGGGCCGGGACAGCCAGTACAATGAGCAGTTCTTC	CASSPGRDSQYNEQFF
NA	TRBV4-3	TRBJ2-7	NA	TGCGCCAGCAGCCAAGATAACCGGGGGCTTTACGAGCAGTACTTC	CASSQDNRGLYEQYF
NA	TRBV2	TRBJ2-3	TRBD1	TGTGCCAGCAGTGACGACAGGGGGTTCTCGGATACGCAGTATTTT	CASSDDRGFSDTQYF
NA	TRBV6-1	TRBJ2-2	TRBD2	TGTGCCAGCCATTTTCTAGCGGGGATCACCGGGGAGCTGTTTTTT	CASHFLAGITGELFF
NA	TRBV5-1	TRBJ2-1	TRBD2	TGCGCCAGCAGCATAGGGACTAGCGGGAGGGCAACCCATGAGCAGTTCTTC	CASSIGTSGRATHEQFF
NA	TRBV11-2	TRBJ2-3	NA	TGTGCCAGCGCTCAAGGGGTAACCACGTATTTT	CASAQGVTTYF
NA	TRBV28	TRBJ2-1	NA	TGTGCCAGCAGTCCGTGGACTGGCTTAGGTTCGGCAGACAATGAGCAGTTCTTC	CASSPWTGLGSADNEQFF
NA	TRBV30	TRBJ2-5	NA	TGTGCCTGGGGAAGGGCAGGGCAAGAGACCCAGTACTTC	CAWGRAGQETQYF
NA	TRBV5-4	TRBJ2-1	NA	TGTGCCAGCAGCTTGTTACAGGGAGGAGATGAGCAGTTCTTC	CASSLLQGGDEQFF
NA	TRBV14	TRBJ2-7	NA	TGTGCCAGCAGCCAACTGGGCAACCTCTACGAGCAGTACTTC	CASSQLGNLYEQYF
NA	TRBV6-5	TRBJ1-2	NA	TGTGCCAGCAGTTACTCAGGCGGGGAGATGGGCTATGGCTACACCTTC	CASSYSGGEMGYGYTF
NA	TRBV11-3	TRBJ1-5	TRBD1	TGTGCCAGCAGCTTAGCGGATAACGACAGGGGAACTGGGCAGCCCCAGCATTTT	CASSLADNDRGTGQPQHF
NA	TRBV28	TRBJ2-7	NA	TGTGCCAGCAGGAGGACAGCCTACGAGCAGTACTTC	CASRRTAYEQYF
NA	TRBV6-5	TRBJ1-6	NA	TGTGCCAGCAGTTACACGGGTGAAAATTCACCCCTCCACTTT	CASSYTGENSPLHF